This entry concerns a single T cell receptor (beta chain). In the source study's methods: By means of reference gene primer amplification, nucleated cell counts were estimated. Only in-frame clones appear in the TCRdb table, and some are missing; sequencing was by immunoSEQ multiplex PCR. V and J calls and clone size come straight from that table; D and trimming were deduced from the DNA. The sample lists some 490,000 clones; 80% to 90% were seen once. This CDR3 has 13 residues. Per the germline V gene, CDR1 is SGDLS and CDR2 is YYNGEE. The V and J ends lost 4 bases and 8 bases respectively, with 13 bases between them. The data derive from a study of blood T cell repertoires in COVID-19. In the study overall: Both acute and convalescent COVID-19 samples were obtained from the United States, Italy and Spain. The analysed material was cDNA or gDNA that came from T cells, B-cell-depleted T cells, or PBMCs.

The chain carries TRBV9 and TRBJ2-1, with a tentative D call TRBD2 (5 bases). This TCR was sampled from a human donor in a cohort sampled during active COVID-19. The sequenced sample consisted of peripheral blood. The CDR3 DNA is TGTGCCAGCAGCCCTTTTTCTAGCCATGAGCAGTTCTTC. The encoded protein is CASSPFSSHEQFF.